Below, one T cell receptor (beta chain) is given with its context. Its antigen is not identified. The sample belongs to a study of T-cell memory formation after mild COVID-19. Regarding the study as a whole: Among clones contracting day 15 to 85, CD4/CD8 was balanced, whereas later expanders leaned CD4+.

A 5'RACE reaction primed in the constant segment made cDNA libraries of TCR alpha and TCR beta, and these carried sample barcodes and UMIs. TCRdb itself ran the 5' RACE reads through MiXCR, one entry per CDR3 protein. The sample consists of about 340,000 distinct CDR3 sequences, less than 20% of them appearing once. The CDR3 spans 15 residues. V gave up 7 bases and J gave up 4 bases, with 22 bases separating them. Per the germline V gene, CDR1 is DFQATT and CDR2 is SNEGSKA (reference sequence). Sequencing was done on a sample of PBMCs or a T cell subset sorted from them (not recorded which). The V and J genes are TRBV20-1 and TRBJ2-5; D is uncertain. This receptor was taken from a man aged 18 to 29 who had mild COVID-19 (a few samples of this study predate the infection). Cell type and time point are not known. CDR3 nucleotide sequence: TGCAGTGTCCCAGAGTCCTACGGCGTCGGAGAGACCCAGTACTTC. Protein: CSVPESYGVGETQYF.